Given below is one T cell receptor (beta chain) in context. The sample comes from a study of blood T cell repertoires in COVID-19. The protocol was immunoSEQ multiplex PCR, while the TCRdb copy is restricted to in-frame clones and leaves out a portion. The table records approximately 110,000 clones, 86% of them present only once. The germline CDR1 and CDR2 sequences are LNHDA and SQIVND (reference sequence). The CDR3 totals 15 residues. Deletions cut 6 bases from V and 8 bases from J, with 19 bases between. This sequence joins TRBV19 and TRBJ1-4; D perhaps matches TRBD1 (5 bases). The clonotype comes from a human donor in a cohort sampled during active COVID-19. Sequences were obtained from peripheral blood. DNA of the CDR3: TGTGCCAGTAGAAAATTAGGTGGACCAGGGGAAAAACTGTTTTTT. Encoded protein: CASRKLGGPGEKLFF.